The 2 T cell receptor beta chains below all came from one sample that was sequenced in a study of OX40 agonist ivuxolimab in advanced cancers. The assay was immunoSEQ multiplex PCR, and TCRdb's table has in-frame clones only and misses some. The table shows approximately 30,000 clones, with approximately 86% occurring only once. Sample: CD4+ or CD8+ T cells sorted from blood, taken in a trial of the OX40 agonist ivuxolimab. These TCRs come from an adult with an advanced solid tumor such as melanoma, head and neck, liver or kidney cancer.

Only one count was recorded for this clone. This rearrangement joins TRBV6-6 to TRBJ2-5; D is ambiguous. Deletions cut 6 bases from V and 5 bases from J, with 16 bases between. The V gene's germline CDR1 is MNHNY and CDR2 SVGAGI (reference sequence). The length of the CDR3 is 14 residues. CDR3: CASSPIVVRETQYF. The CDR3 bases are TGTGCCAGCAGCCCCATTGTCGTTAGGGAGACCCAGTACTTC.

The chain has TRBV6-6 and TRBJ2-7, with a tentative D call TRBD2 (6 bases). The CDR3 spans 11 residues. CDR1 and CDR2 (germline): MNHNY, SVGAGI (reference sequence). Trimming cost V 6 bases and J 4 bases, with 7 bases left between them. The CDR3 nucleotides read TGTGCCAGCAGGGGAGGTTACGAGCAGTACTTC. This encodes CASRGGYEQYF.